Below, 10 T cell receptor beta chains from the same sample are listed, as sequenced in a study of blood T cell repertoires in COVID-19. Generated by immunoSEQ multiplex PCR, the TCRdb table keeps only in-frame clones and is missing some. Of 270,000 or so clones listed, roughly 84% were seen once; the top ten hold about 3.4%. Sequenced sample: peripheral blood. The source is a woman in her late teens or twenties with acute or convalescent COVID-19.

Concerning this clone itself: This sample includes further DNA sequences coding for the same CDR3. The chain is built from TRBV4-3 and TRBJ2-3; TRBD1 matches 10 bases. Germline trimming cut 0 bases from V and 1 base from J; bases unmatched to any gene: 1. The CDR3 is 16 amino acids. The germline V gene encodes CDR1 LGHNA and CDR2 YSLEER. The DNA for the CDR3 is TGCGCCAGCAGCCAAGAGGGGACAGGGGGCACAGATACGCAGTATTTT. Protein product: CASSQEGTGGTDTQYF.

This rearrangement joins TRBV7-3 to TRBJ2-3; 8 bases agree with TRBD2. The germline V gene encodes CDR1 SGHTA and CDR2 FQGTGA. Trimming cost V 5 bases and J 4 bases; bases outside gene matches: 8. CDR3 length: 15 amino acids. CDR3 sequence (DNA): TGTGCCAGCAGCGCCGCCGGGACTAGGCCAGATACGCAGTATTTT. It encodes CASSAAGTRPDTQYF.

The V gene is TRBV3-1 (or the pseudogene TRBV3-2), the J gene TRBJ2-2, with 7 bases matching TRBD2. Per germline, CDR1 LGHDT and CDR2 YNNKEL (reference sequence). The V and J ends lost 2 bases and 6 bases, in that order; junction bases with no gene match: 9. This CDR3 has 16 amino acids. The CDR3 sequence: CASSQIRTGGAGELFF. The CDR3, as DNA: TGTGCCAGCAGCCAAATCCGGACGGGAGGCGCCGGGGAGCTGTTTTTT.

The chain links TRBV18 to TRBJ2-7; 7 bases align to TRBD1. The CDR3 totals 16 residues. Per the germline V gene, CDR1 is KGHSH and CDR2 is LQKENI. The V gene end was trimmed by 0 bases and the J gene end by 1 base; junction bases not matched to a gene: 6. Written as DNA, the CDR3 is TGTGCCAGCTCACCACCCACAGGGGCAGCTTCCTACGAGCAGTACTTC. Its protein is CASSPPTGAASYEQYF.

The V gene is TRBV6-5, the J gene TRBJ1-6, with D possibly matching TRBD1 (6 bases). Trimming took off 6 bases at V and 4 bases at J, with 13 bases between the two ends. The CDR3 extends over 15 amino acids. Germline V CDR1 and CDR2: MNHEY, SVGAGI. CDR3 loop: CASRGAGEYNSPLHF. CDR3 DNA: TGTGCCAGCAGGGGGGCAGGGGAATATAATTCACCCCTCCACTTT.

The chain uses TRBV4-3 and TRBJ2-1; 9 bases are a match to TRBD1. Germline V gene sequence: CDR1 LGHNA, CDR2 YSLEER. The ends lost 0 bases at V and 4 bases at J; junction bases unmatched: 4. CDR3 length equals 16 residues. In DNA, the CDR3 is TGCGCCAGCAGCCAAGACGGGACAGGGACATACAATGAGCAGTTCTTC. Protein product: CASSQDGTGTYNEQFF.

This chain links TRBV11-2 with TRBJ2-1; 9 bases fit TRBD2. V trimming: 3 bases; J trimming: 5 bases; junction bases outside the gene matches: 11. This CDR3 has 17 residues. The germline gives CDR1 SGHAT, CDR2 FQNNGV. This CDR3 is CASSFAYVAGADNEQFF. CDR3 DNA: TGTGCCAGCAGCTTCGCCTATGTAGCGGGAGCCGACAATGAGCAGTTCTTC.

CDR3 protein: CASSPGLAYEQYF. The CDR3 DNA follows: TGCGCCAGCAGCCCAGGACTAGCCTACGAGCAGTACTTC. The chain is built from TRBV4-3 and TRBJ2-7, with 7 bases lining up with TRBD2. Germline-derived CDR1 and CDR2 are LGHNA and YSLEER. This CDR3 has 13 amino acids. V lost 4 bases, J lost 2 bases, and 2 bases stayed unmatched.

As regards this clone: Just one base apart from a much larger clone, this may be a read error. V and J are TRBV12-3 or TRBV12-4 and TRBJ1-2; 8 nucleotides match TRBD1. V lost 6 bases, J lost 3 bases, and 3 bases stayed unmatched. The CDR3 sequence is 13 residues long. The CDR3 protein is CASSQGQDYGYTF. CDR3 coding DNA: TGTGCCAGCAGCCAGGGACAGGACTATGGCTACACCTTC.

V usage is TRBV7-6 and J usage is TRBJ1-2, with D maybe TRBD1 (6 bases). Per germline, CDR1 SGHVS and CDR2 FNYEAQ. This CDR3 comprises 15 residues. The V gene lost 3 bases and the J gene lost 6 bases, with 17 bases spanning the gap. CDR3 amino acids: CASSLNVQGLNGYTF. The DNA of the CDR3 is TGTGCCAGCAGCTTGAATGTACAGGGCTTGAATGGCTACACCTTC.